This entry concerns a single T cell receptor beta chain. Its antigen is currently unknown. The junction does not match germline at one end; this may be a read error. These data originate in a study of CD8+CD57+ T cells in acquired aplastic anemia. The CDR3 has 14 residues. Germline V gives CDR1 KGHDR, CDR2 SFDVKD. Findings and limits, study-wide: Shared by patients and controls, 25 to 30 CD8+ CDR3s were abundant in patients. No significant patient-versus-control difference appeared in CD8+ Simpson's diversity.

The sequenced patients had an expansion of CD8+CD57+ cells seen by flow cytometry. No therapy had been given to the patients at the time of blood sampling. CDR3 and TCR beta VDJ profiling relied on a genomic DNA template. TCRdb itself ran the reads through MiXCR, one entry per CDR3 protein. The data contain fewer than 200,000 distinct CDR3 sequences, less than 60% of them singletons. This sequence joins TRBV24-1 and TRBJ2-7; D might be TRBD1 or TRBD2, each matching 5 bases. The sequence came from a human donor with aplastic anemia. The sequenced sample consisted of sorted CD4+, CD8+, or CD8+CD57+ T cells (not recorded which) from PBMCs. In nucleotides, the CDR3 is TGTGCCACCGGTGATTCCTCGGGGCGCTACGAGCAGTACTTC. Encoded protein: CATGDSSGRYEQYF.